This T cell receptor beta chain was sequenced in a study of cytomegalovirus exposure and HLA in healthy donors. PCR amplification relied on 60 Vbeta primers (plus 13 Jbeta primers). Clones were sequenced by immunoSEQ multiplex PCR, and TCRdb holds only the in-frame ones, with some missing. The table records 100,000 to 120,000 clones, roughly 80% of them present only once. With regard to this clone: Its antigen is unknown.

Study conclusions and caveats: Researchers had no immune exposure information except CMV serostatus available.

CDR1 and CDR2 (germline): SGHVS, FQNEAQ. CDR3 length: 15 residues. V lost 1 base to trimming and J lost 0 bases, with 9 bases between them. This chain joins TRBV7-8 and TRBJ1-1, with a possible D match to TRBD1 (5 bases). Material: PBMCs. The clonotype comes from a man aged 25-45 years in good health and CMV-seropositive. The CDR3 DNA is TGTGCCAGCAGCTTAGGGGGCAGCTTGAACACTGAAGCTTTCTTT. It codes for CASSLGGSLNTEAFF. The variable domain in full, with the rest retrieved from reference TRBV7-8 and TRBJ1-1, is GAGVSQSPRYKVAKRGQDVALRCDPISGHVSLFWYQQALGQGPEFLTYFQNEAQLDKSGLPSDRFFAERPEGSVSTLKIQRTQQEDSAVYLCASSLGGSLNTEAFFGQGTRLTVV.